The clone carrying this TCR beta chain appeared once. Source study methods: Cell counts per sample came from amplifying reference gene primers. Repertoires were generated with immunoSEQ multiplex PCR, while TCRdb's copy carries only in-frame clones and drops some. V, J and clone size are those of that table, while D and trimming were read from the DNA. The sample yields around 370,000 clones, approximately 91% seen once. The data derive from a study of blood T cell repertoires in COVID-19. Study summary: T cells, B-cell-depleted T cells, or PBMCs provided the cDNA or gDNA that served as material.

Patients from Seattle were sampled longitudinally, starting during active infection. The TCR was taken from a woman in her 70s with COVID-19, enrolled during active disease. The sample comprised peripheral blood.

This CDR3 is CASRLSSGGELFF. The DNA of the CDR3 is TGTGCCAGCAGATTATCCAGTGGCGGGGAGCTGTTTTTT. This chain uses TRBV3-1 (or the pseudogene TRBV3-2) with TRBJ2-2; the D is unclear. V gave up 6 bases and J gave up 7 bases, with 12 bases separating them. Per the germline V gene, CDR1 is LGHDT and CDR2 is YNNKEL (reference sequence). The CDR3 is made up of 13 amino acids.